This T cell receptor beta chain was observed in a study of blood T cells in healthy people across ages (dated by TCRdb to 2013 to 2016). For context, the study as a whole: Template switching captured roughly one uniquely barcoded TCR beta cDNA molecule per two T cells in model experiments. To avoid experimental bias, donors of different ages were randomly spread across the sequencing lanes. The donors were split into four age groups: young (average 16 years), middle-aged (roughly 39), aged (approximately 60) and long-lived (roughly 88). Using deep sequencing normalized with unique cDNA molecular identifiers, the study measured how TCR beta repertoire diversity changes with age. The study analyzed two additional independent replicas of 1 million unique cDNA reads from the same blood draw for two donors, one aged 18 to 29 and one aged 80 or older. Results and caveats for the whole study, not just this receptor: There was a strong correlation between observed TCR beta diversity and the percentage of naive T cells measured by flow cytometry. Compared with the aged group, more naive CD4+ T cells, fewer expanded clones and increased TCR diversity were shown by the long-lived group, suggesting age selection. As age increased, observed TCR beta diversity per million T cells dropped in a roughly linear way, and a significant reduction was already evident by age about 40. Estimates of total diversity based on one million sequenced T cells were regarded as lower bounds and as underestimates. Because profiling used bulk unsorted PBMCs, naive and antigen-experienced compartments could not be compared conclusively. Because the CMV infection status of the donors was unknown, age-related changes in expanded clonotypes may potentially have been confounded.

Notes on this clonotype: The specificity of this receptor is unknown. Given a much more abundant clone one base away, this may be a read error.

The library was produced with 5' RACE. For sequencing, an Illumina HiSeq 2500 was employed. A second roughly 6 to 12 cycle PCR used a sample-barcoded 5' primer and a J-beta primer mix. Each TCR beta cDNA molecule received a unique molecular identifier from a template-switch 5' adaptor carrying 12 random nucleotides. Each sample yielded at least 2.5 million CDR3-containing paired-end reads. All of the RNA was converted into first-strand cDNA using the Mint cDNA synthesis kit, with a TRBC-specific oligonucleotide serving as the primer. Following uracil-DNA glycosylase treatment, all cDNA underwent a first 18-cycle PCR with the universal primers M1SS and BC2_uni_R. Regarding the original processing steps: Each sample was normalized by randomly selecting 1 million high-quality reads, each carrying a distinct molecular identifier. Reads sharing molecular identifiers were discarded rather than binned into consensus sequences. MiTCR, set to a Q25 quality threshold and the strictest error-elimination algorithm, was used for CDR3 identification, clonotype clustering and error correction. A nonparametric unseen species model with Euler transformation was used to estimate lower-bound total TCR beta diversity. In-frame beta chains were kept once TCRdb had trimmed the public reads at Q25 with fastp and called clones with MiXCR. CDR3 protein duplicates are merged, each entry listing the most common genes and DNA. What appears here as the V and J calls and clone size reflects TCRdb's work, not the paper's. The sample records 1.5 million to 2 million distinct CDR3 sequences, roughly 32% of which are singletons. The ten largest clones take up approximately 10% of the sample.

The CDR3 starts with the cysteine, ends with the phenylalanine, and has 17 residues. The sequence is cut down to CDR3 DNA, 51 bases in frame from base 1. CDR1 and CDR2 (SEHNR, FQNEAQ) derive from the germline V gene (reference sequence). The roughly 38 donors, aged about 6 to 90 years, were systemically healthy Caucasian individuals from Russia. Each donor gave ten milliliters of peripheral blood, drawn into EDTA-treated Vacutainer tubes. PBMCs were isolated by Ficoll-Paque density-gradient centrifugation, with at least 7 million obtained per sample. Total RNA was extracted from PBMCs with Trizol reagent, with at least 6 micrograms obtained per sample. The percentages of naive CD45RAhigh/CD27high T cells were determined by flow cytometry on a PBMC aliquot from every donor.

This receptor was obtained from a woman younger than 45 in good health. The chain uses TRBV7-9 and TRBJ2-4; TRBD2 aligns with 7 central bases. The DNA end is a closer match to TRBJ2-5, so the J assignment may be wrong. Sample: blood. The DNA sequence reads TGTGCCAGCAGCTCCGCGTGGGGGGGTGCTTTGGGAGAGACCCAGTACTTC. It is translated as CASSSAWGGALGETQYF.